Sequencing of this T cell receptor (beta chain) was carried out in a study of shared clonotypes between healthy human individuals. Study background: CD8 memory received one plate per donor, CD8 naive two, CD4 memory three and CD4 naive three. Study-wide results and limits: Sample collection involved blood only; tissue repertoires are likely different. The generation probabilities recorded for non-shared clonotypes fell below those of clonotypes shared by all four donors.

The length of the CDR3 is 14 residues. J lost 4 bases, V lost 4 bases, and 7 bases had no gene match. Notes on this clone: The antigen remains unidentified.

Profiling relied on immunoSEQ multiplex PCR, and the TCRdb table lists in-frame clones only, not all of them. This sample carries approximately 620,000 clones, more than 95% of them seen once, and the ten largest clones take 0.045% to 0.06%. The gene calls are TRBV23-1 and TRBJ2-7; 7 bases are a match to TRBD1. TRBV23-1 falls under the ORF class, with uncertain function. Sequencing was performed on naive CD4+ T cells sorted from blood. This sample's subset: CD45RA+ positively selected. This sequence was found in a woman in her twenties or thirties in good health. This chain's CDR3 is CASSRSTGSYEQYF. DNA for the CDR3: TGCGCCAGCAGTCGATCGACAGGGTCTTACGAGCAGTACTTC.